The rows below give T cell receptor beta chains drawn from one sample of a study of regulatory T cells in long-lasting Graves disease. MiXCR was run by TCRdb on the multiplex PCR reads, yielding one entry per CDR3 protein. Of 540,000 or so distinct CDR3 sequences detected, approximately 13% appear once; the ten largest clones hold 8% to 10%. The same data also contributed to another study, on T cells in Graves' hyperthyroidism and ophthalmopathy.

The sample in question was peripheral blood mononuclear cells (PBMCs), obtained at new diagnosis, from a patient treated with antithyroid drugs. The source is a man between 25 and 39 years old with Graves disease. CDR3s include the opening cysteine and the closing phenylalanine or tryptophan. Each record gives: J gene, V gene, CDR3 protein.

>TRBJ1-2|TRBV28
CASYYVGDGYTF
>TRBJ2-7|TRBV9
CASSVGFFTGEQYF
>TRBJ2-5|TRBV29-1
CSVEEGGAETQYF
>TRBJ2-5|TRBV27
CASSSGDRAGETQYF
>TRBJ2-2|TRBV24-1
CATRQGRQVPTGELFF
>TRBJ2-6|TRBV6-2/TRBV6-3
CASSTSPGANVLTF
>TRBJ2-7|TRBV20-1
CSAREPSNYEQYF
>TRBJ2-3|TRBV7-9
CASSLRDSTGTQYF
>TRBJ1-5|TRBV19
CASSLDHRVGNQPQHF
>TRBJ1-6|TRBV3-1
CASSQEGGRTHSPLHF
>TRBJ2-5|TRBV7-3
CASSLGTSGRRSAETQYF
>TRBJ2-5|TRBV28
CASSSDGHQETQYF
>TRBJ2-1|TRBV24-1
CATSQPSAGDNEQFF
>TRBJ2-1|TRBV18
CASSPPKGSHNEQFF
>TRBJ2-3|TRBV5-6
CASSLGPRSTDTQYF
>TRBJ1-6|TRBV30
CAWSRSRVNSPLHF
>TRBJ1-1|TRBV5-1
CASSRGLGTEAFF
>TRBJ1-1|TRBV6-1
CASSEALMNTEAFF
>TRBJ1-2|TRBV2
CASSPQAHRREDYGYTF
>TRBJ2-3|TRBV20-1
CSAREDTGPSTDTQYF
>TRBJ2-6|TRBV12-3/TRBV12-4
CASGQSFGSGANVLTF
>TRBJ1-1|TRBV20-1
CSARSNWGSTMNTEAFF
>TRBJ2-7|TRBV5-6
CATKDWDRGSYEQYF
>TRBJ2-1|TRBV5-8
CASSLSLAGGTNEQFF
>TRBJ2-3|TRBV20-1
CSAGAGGRTDTQYF
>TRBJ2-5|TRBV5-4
CASSLLGAAGGETQYF
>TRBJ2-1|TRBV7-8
CASSLLAGNNEQFF
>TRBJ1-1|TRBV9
CASSSTPGGYGETEAFF
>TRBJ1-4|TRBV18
CASSPPDRRGEKLFF
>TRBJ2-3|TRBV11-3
CASSSLGASTDTQYF
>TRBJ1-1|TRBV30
CAWSVLGAGAFF
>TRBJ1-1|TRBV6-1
CASRVARGSAEAFF
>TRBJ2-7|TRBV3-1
CASSQVGAHEQYF
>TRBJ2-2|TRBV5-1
CASRSRQANTRELFF
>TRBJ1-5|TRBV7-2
CASSFHRGPNQPQHF
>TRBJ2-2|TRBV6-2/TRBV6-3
CASSYRGRATGELFF
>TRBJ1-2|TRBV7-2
CASSLVRTGASHGYTF
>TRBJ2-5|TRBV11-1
CASSLDRTETQYF
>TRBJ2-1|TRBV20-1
CSARTSGRDEQFF
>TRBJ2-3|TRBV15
CATSAVTGVGGADTQYF
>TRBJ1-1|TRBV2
CASSEAREPLGTEAFF
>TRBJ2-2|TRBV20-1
CSARAGGSGELFF
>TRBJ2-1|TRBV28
CASSLSGGRHNEQFF
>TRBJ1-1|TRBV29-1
CSVEDRHGLEAFF
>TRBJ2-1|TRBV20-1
CSLPLGVHEQFF
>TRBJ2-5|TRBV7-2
CASSGRRSGETQYF
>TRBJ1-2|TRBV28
CASSPALNPYGYTF
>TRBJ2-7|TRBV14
CASSGAGGREQYF
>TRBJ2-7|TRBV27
CASSLHHSYEQYF
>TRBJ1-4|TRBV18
CASSPAHPTNEKLFF
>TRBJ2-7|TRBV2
CASRQGTSSYEQYF